A selection of T cell receptor beta chains follows, all from one sample in a study of OX40 agonist ivuxolimab in advanced cancers. Assay: immunoSEQ multiplex PCR; the TCRdb copy retains only in-frame clones and omits some. Among about 36,000 clones, around three quarters were seen once, and the ten largest hold around a sixth. Sample: CD4+ or CD8+ T cells sorted from blood, taken in a trial of the OX40 agonist ivuxolimab. The receptors here all came from an adult with an advanced solid tumor such as melanoma, head and neck, liver or kidney cancer. CDR3s include the opening cysteine and the closing phenylalanine or tryptophan. D genes are given only for firm matches. Clone size is given for some rows only: seen once, a few or many times, or a class if the clone is expanded.

CDR3aa | CDR3nt | d_gene | j_gene | abundance | v_gene
CATRKWDRGSYEQYF | TGTGCCACCCGAAAGTGGGACAGGGGTTCCTACGAGCAGTACTTC | TRBD1 | TRBJ2-7 | few | TRBV19
CASSLNIYGYTF | TGTGCCAGCAGCCTTAATATCTATGGCTACACCTTC | - | TRBJ1-2 | - | TRBV5-4
CASSPWTGEDEQYF | TGTGCCAGCAGCCCGTGGACAGGTGAAGACGAGCAGTACTTC | TRBD1 | TRBJ2-7 | few | TRBV7-9
CASSPNLGMGGETQYF | TGTGCCAGCAGTCCCAATTTGGGGATGGGGGGAGAGACCCAGTACTTC | - | TRBJ2-5 | - | TRBV9
CSGRQGSTGELFF | TGCAGCGGACGACAGGGGTCCACCGGGGAGCTGTTTTTT | TRBD1 | TRBJ2-2 | - | TRBV29-1
CASSLADREGSGYTF | TGTGCCAGCAGCTTGGCCGACAGAGAAGGTTCTGGCTACACCTTC | - | TRBJ1-2 | - | TRBV7-9
CASSLETGGLQETQYF | TGCGCCAGCAGCTTGGAGACAGGGGGCTTGCAAGAGACCCAGTACTTC | TRBD1 | TRBJ2-5 | - | TRBV5-1
CASSPNRDRGLPQHF | TGTGCCAGCTCACCAAACCGGGACAGGGGGCTGCCCCAGCATTTT | TRBD1 | TRBJ1-5 | - | TRBV18
CASSSSGGNEKLFF | TGCGCCAGCAGCTCGTCAGGTGGTAATGAAAAACTGTTTTTT | - | TRBJ1-4 | - | TRBV5-1
CAWVRERPRNSPLHF | TGTGCCTGGGTTAGAGAAAGGCCTCGGAATTCACCCCTCCACTTT | - | TRBJ1-6 | few | TRBV30
CAWSGRGLYGYTF | TGTGCCTGGAGTGGGAGGGGGCTTTATGGCTACACCTTC | TRBD1 | TRBJ1-2 | - | TRBV30
CASSQQAGVEKLFF | TGCGCCAGCAGCCAACAGGCAGGTGTTGAAAAACTGTTTTTT | - | TRBJ1-4 | - | TRBV4-1
CASSVIGSMQETQYF | TGTGCCAGCAGCGTAATAGGGTCTATGCAAGAGACCCAGTACTTC | - | TRBJ2-5 | - | TRBV9
CASSYMRGGYTF | TGTGCCAGCAGTTATATGAGGGGAGGCTACACCTTC | - | TRBJ1-2 | few | TRBV6-6
CASSGDLSSGNTIYF | TGTGCCAGCAGTGGGGATTTGAGCTCTGGAAACACCATATATTTT | - | TRBJ1-3 | - | TRBV2
CASSYSNRNYGYTF | TGTGCCAGCAGTTACTCGAACAGGAACTATGGCTACACCTTC | - | TRBJ1-2 | - | TRBV6-5
CASAMTGGVSNTGELFF | TGCGCCAGCGCCATGACAGGGGGCGTCTCGAACACCGGGGAGCTGTTTTTT | TRBD1 | TRBJ2-2 | - | TRBV5-1
CASSLKGTGYGYTF | TGTGCCAGCAGCTTAAAAGGGACGGGCTATGGCTACACCTTC | - | TRBJ1-2 | - | TRBV28
CASSKKKANYGYTF | TGTGCCAGCAGCAAAAAAAAGGCTAACTATGGCTACACCTTC | - | TRBJ1-2 | - | TRBV21-1
CATSRDLTTGNSNQPQHF | TGTGCCACCAGCAGAGATCTTACAACAGGGAACAGCAATCAGCCCCAGCATTTT | - | TRBJ1-5 | - | TRBV15
CAWGVYSPSSYNEQFF | TGTGCCTGGGGGGTTTACTCACCGAGCTCCTACAATGAGCAGTTCTTC | - | TRBJ2-1 | once | TRBV30
CASSPQGYTF | TGTGCCAGCAGCCCCCAGGGCTACACCTTC | - | TRBJ1-2 | - | TRBV7-9
CASSSGSSNTEAFF | TGTGCCAGCAGTTCGGGATCCTCGAACACTGAAGCTTTCTTT | - | TRBJ1-1 | - | TRBV5-4
CASSPRTSQETQYF | TGCGCCAGCAGCCCGAGGACTAGTCAAGAGACCCAGTACTTC | TRBD2 | TRBJ2-5 | - | TRBV5-1
CASRHTSGGVWETDTQYF | TGCGCCAGCAGGCACACTAGCGGGGGGGTGTGGGAAACAGATACGCAGTATTTT | TRBD2 | TRBJ2-3 | few | TRBV10-1
CAWSVGPRDSPLHF | TGTGCCTGGAGTGTAGGGCCGAGGGATTCACCCCTCCACTTT | - | TRBJ1-6 | - | TRBV30